The present entry profiles one TCR beta chain with its context. The entry originates in a study of control samples from healthy donors and cancer patients. Trimming removed 1 base from V and 6 bases from J, with 9 bases in between. The CDR3 has 14 residues. The germline gives CDR1 SEHNR, CDR2 FQNEAQ (reference sequence). The repertoire was sequenced with immunoSEQ multiplex PCR; TCRdb's copy has only in-frame clones and lacks some. The sample consists of fewer than 200,000 clones, over 85% of them appearing once. The chain employs TRBV7-9 and TRBJ2-2; D is unresolved. The receptor's source is a man aged 25 to 40 in good health. The sample taken for sequencing was blood. CDR3 residues: CASSLDLGSGELFF. CDR3 in DNA: TGTGCCAGCAGCTTAGATCTAGGTTCCGGGGAGCTGTTTTTT. Together with reference TRBV7-9 and TRBJ2-2, the CDR3 gives the full variable domain: DTGVSQNPRHKITKRGQNVTFRCDPISEHNRLYWYRQTLGQGPEFLTYFQNEAQLEKSRLLSDRFSAERPKGSFSTLEIQRTEQGDSAMYLCASSLDLGSGELFFGEGSRLTVL.